This T cell receptor (beta chain) was sequenced for a study of T cell repertoires in cytomegalovirus infection. Whole-study context: TCR beta signatures that were public indicated CMV infection and matching HLA type.

The table lists this clonotype with a few counts. The target antigen is unknown. The V and J ends lost 3 bases and 8 bases respectively, with 16 bases between them. Germline V gene data show CDR1 as DFQATT and CDR2 as SNEGSKA (reference sequence). This CDR3 region has 13 residues. TCRdb itself ran the reads through MiXCR, one entry per CDR3 protein. This table has about 230,000 distinct CDR3 sequences, roughly 22% appearing once. Study-level points and caveats: Pooled public TCR beta family frequency picked out CMV carriers with the relevant HLA. CMV-specific HLA-C-restricted TCR beta clonotypes dominated the ex vivo response.

The chain links TRBV20-1 to TRBJ1-1; possibly TRBD1 for D (6 bases). The receptor was isolated from a human donor in good health (CMV status not recorded). Some clones in this sample may be carry-over from other donors' samples. Sequencing was performed on CD8+ T cells from PBMCs. The DNA for the CDR3 is TGCAGTGCTAGTTTTTCTGAACAGGGAGAAGCTTTCTTT. Translated: CSASFSEQGEAFF.